This TCR beta chain is from a study of blood T cells in healthy people across ages. A sample-barcoded 5' primer and a J-beta primer mix were used in a second PCR of roughly 7 to 11 cycles. Each cDNA molecule received a tag from a template-switch adaptor that had 12 random nucleotides. In TCRdb, the 5' RACE reads were re-called with MiXCR into one record per CDR3 protein. The data contain 750,000 to 950,000 distinct CDR3 sequences, about 53% of them singletons. A note on this clonotype: Its specificity is unknown.

Broader study findings: Naive CD4+ cells and diversity were both higher in long-lived donors than in aged donors. From one million sequenced T cells, diversity estimates were lower bounds. A roughly linear age-dependent decrease characterized TCR beta diversity per million T cells.

The receptor's source is a man at least 80 years old in good health. Input material: blood.

The CDR3 nucleotides are TGTGCCAGCAGCTGCGGAGGGGCCACTGAAGCTTTCTTT. Protein sequence: CASSCGGATEAFF. The chain recombines TRBV11-2 with TRBJ1-1, with D perhaps matching TRBD1 (5 bases). The V and J ends lost 4 bases and 4 bases respectively, with 10 bases between them. CDR1 and CDR2 (germline): SGHAT, FQNNGV. CDR3 length equals 13 residues.